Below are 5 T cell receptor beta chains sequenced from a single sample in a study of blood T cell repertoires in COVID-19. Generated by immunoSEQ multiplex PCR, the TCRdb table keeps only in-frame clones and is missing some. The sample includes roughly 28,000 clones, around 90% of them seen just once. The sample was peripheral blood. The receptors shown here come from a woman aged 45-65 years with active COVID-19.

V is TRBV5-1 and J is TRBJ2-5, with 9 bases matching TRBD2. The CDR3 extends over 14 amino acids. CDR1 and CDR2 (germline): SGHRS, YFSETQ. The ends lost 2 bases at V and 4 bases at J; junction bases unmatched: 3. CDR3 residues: CASSFSGGGETQYF. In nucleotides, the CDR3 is TGCGCCAGCAGCTTTAGCGGGGGAGGAGAGACCCAGTACTTC.

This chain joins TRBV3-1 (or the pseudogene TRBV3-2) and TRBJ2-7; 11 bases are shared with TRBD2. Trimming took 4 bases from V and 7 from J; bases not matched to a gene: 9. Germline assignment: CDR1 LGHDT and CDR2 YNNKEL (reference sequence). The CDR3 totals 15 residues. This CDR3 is CASSPRLAGGEEQYF. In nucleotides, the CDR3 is TGTGCCAGCAGCCCGCGGCTAGCGGGAGGAGAAGAGCAGTACTTC.

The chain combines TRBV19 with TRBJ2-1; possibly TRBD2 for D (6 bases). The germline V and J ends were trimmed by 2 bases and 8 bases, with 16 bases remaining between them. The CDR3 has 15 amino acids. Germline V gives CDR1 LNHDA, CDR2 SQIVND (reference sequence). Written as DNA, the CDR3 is TGTGCCAGTAGTATACTCGGAGGGAGTCTGGATGAGCAGTTCTTC. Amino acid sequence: CASSILGGSLDEQFF.

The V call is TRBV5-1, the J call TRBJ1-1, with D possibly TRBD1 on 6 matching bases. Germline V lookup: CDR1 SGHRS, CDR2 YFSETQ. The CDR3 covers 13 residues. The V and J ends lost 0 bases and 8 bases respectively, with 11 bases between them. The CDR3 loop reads CASSLDREAEAFF. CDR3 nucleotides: TGCGCCAGCAGCTTGGACAGGGAAGCAGAAGCTTTCTTT.

CDR3 nucleotide sequence: TGTGCCAGCAGCTCCGACAGGGCGAACACTGAAGCTTTCTTT. As protein: CASSSDRANTEAFF. The V gene is TRBV13, the J gene TRBJ1-1; 7 bases are shared with TRBD1. This CDR3 is 14 amino acids long. Looked up from germline, CDR1 is PRHDT and CDR2 is FYEKMQ (reference sequence). V shed 4 bases, J shed 1 base, and the junction held 3 bases outside the gene matches. Together with reference TRBV13 and TRBJ1-1, the CDR3 gives the full variable domain: AAGVIQSPRHLIKEKRETATLKCYPIPRHDTVYWYQQGPGQDPQFLISFYEKMQSDKGSIPDRFSAQQFSDYHSELNMSSLELGDSALYFCASSSDRANTEAFFGQGTRLTVV.